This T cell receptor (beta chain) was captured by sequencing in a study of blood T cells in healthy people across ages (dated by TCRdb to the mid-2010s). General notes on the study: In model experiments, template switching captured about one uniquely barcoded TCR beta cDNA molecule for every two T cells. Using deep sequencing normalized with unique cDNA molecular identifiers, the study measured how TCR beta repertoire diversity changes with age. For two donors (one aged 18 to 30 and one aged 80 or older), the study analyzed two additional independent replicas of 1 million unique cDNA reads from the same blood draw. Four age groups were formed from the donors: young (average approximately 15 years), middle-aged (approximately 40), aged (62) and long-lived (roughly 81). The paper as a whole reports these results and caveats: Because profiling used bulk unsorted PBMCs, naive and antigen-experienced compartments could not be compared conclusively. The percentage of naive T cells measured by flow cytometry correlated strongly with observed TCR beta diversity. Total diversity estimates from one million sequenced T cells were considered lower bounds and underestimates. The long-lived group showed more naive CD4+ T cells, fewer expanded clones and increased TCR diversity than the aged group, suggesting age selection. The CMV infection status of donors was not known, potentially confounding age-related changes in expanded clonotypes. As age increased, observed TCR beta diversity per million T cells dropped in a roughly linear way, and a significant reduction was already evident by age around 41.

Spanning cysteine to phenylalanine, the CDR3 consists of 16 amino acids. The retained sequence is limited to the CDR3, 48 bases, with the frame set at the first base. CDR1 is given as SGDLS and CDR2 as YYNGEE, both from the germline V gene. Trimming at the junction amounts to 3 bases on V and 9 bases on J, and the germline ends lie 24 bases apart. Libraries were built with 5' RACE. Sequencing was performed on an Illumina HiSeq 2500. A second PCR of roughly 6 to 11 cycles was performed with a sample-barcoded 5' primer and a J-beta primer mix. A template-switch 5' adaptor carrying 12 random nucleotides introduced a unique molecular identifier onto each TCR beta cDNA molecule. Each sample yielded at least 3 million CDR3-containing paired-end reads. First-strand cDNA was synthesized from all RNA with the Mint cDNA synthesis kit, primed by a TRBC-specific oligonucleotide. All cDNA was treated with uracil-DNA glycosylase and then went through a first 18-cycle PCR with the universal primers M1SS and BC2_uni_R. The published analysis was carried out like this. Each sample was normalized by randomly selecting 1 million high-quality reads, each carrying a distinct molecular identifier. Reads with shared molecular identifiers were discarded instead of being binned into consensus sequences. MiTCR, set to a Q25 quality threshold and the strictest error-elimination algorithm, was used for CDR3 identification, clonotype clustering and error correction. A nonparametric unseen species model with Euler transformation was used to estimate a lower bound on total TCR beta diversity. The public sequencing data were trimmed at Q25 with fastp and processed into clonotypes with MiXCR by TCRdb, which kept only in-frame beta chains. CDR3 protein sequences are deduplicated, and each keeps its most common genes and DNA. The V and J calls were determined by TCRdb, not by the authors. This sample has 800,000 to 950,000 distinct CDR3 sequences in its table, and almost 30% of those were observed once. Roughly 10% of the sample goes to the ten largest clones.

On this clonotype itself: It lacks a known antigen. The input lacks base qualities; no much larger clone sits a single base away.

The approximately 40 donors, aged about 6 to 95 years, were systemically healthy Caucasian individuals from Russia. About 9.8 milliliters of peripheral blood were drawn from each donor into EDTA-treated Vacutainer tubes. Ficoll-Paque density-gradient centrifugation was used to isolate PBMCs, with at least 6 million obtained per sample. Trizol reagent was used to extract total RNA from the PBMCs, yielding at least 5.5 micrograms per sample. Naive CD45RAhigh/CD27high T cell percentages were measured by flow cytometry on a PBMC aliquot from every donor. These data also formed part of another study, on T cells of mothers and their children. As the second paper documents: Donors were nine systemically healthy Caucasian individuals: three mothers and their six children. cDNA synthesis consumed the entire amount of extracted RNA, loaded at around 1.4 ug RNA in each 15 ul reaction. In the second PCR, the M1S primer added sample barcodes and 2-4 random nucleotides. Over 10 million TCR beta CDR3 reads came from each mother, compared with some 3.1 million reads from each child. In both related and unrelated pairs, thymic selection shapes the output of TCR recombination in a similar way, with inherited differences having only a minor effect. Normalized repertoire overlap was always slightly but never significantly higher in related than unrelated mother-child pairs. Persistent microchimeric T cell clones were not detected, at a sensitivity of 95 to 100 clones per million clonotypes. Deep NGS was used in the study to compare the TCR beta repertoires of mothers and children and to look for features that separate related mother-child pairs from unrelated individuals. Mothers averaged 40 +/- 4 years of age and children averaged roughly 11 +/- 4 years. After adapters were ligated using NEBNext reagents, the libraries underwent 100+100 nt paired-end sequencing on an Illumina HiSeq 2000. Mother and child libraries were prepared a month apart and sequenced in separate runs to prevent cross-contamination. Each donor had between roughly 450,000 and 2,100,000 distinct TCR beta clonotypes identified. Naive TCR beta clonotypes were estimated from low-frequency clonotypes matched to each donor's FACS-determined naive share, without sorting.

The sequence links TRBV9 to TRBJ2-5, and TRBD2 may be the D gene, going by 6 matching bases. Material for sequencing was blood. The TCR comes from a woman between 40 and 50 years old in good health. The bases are TGTGCCAGCAGCGCCCCCTCTAATAGCGGCCTAACCCCCCAGTACTTC. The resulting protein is CASSAPSNSGLTPQYF.